These 14 T cell receptor beta chains share one sample of origin, sequenced in a study of cytomegalovirus exposure and HLA in healthy donors. PCR employed 60 Vbeta and 13 Jbeta primers. The table came from immunoSEQ multiplex PCR; TCRdb's copy has only in-frame clones and leaves some out. Here the sample spans about 130,000 clones, 80% to 90% being singletons. Sequenced: PBMCs. All receptors come from a man over 45 in good health and CMV-seronegative.

The V gene is TRBV9, the J gene TRBJ2-1; D is unclear. Germline CDR1 and CDR2: SGDLS and YYNGEE. Trimming shortened V by 2 bases and J by 6 bases, and 9 bases separated the two germline ends. There are 13 residues in the CDR3. This chain's CDR3 is CASSVGQINEQFF. For the CDR3, the DNA is TGTGCCAGCAGCGTTGGCCAGATCAATGAGCAGTTCTTC.

The gene calls are TRBV28 and TRBJ1-5; tentative D call: TRBD1 (5 bases). The V gene lost 2 bases and the J gene lost 5 bases, with 10 bases spanning the gap. In germline, CDR1 is MDHEN, CDR2 SYDVKM. CDR3 length: 14 amino acids. CDR3 protein: CASSLRTRDQPQHF. CDR3 DNA: TGTGCCAGCAGTTTAAGGACAAGAGATCAGCCCCAGCATTTT.

In DNA, the CDR3 is TGTGCCAGCAGTTTCCCAGGGGCACCCCTGGATGGCTACACCTTC. Translation gives CASSFPGAPLDGYTF. The chain is built from TRBV28 and TRBJ1-2; D possibly corresponds to TRBD1 (6 bases). Trimming left V 3 bases short and J 6 bases short, with 17 bases between. The CDR3 contains 15 residues. CDR1 is MDHEN, CDR2 SYDVKM, per germline.

The chain is built from TRBV30 and TRBJ2-5; tentatively, D is TRBD1 (5 bases). V was shortened by 1 base and J by 4 bases, with 13 bases between the two germline ends. The length of the CDR3 is 14 residues. Germline V gene lookup returns CDR1 GTSNPN and CDR2 SVGIG (reference sequence). The CDR3 sequence is CAWSAWGRLETQYF. The CDR3 region has the DNA TGTGCCTGGAGTGCCTGGGGCAGACTAGAGACCCAGTACTTC.

The CDR3 bases are TGTGCCTGGAGCGCGAACAATGAGCAGTTCTTC. Its translation: CAWSANNEQFF. This chain connects TRBV30 to TRBJ2-1; D not resolved. Germline lookup yields CDR1 GTSNPN and CDR2 SVGIG (reference sequence). This CDR3 comprises 11 residues. Trimming removed 3 bases at V and 5 bases at J, with 5 bases between.

This clone appeared a single time. This chain connects TRBV28 to TRBJ2-5, with D possibly TRBD2 on 5 matching bases. The end of the DNA is better explained by TRBJ2-7, so the J call may be wrong. The CDR3 is made up of 17 amino acids. The germline gives CDR1 MDHEN, CDR2 SYDVKM. The CDR3: CASSSSPRWGAPYEQYF. CDR3 nucleotides: TGTGCCAGCAGTTCTAGCCCTCGTTGGGGAGCCCCCTACGAGCAGTACTTC.

The chain joins TRBV9 to TRBJ2-2; tentative D call: TRBD2 (7 bases). Germline V gives CDR1 SGDLS, CDR2 YYNGEE. The CDR3 covers 16 residues. Trimming removed 7 bases from V and 3 bases from J, with 19 bases in between. The CDR3 reads CASEGRGGLDTGELFF. CDR3 DNA: TGTGCCAGCGAGGGTAGGGGGGGGCTCGACACCGGGGAGCTGTTTTTT.

The rearrangement joins TRBV19 to TRBJ1-5, with TRBD1 matching over 7 bases. The CDR3 spans 14 residues. Germline V gives CDR1 LNHDA, CDR2 SQIVND (reference sequence). The trim removed 2 bases at V and 7 bases at J, leaving 5 bases unmatched. The CDR3 is CASSIPDRAQPQHF. In DNA form, the CDR3 reads TGTGCCAGTAGTATACCAGACAGGGCACAGCCCCAGCATTTT.

The rearrangement uses TRBV18 and TRBJ2-7; TRBD1 matches at 8 bases. The germline V gene encodes CDR1 KGHSH and CDR2 LQKENI. V dropped 3 bases and J dropped 1; count of bases not matched to a gene: 2. The CDR3 length is 14 residues. The CDR3 region is CASSPRTGSYEQYF. Here the CDR3 DNA reads TGTGCCAGCTCACCCCGGACAGGGTCCTACGAGCAGTACTTC.

This chain connects TRBV5-1 to TRBJ1-2; 7 bases align to TRBD1. Per germline, CDR1 SGHRS and CDR2 YFSETQ. Germline trimming cut 8 bases from V and 0 bases from J; bases unmatched to any gene: 4. The CDR3 has 13 amino acids. For the CDR3, the DNA is TGCGCCAGTCGGGACAGTCCTAACTATGGCTACACCTTC. Translation gives CASRDSPNYGYTF. The full variable domain, completed using reference TRBV5-1 and TRBJ1-2, is KAGVTQTPRYLIKTRGQQVTLSCSPISGHRSVSWYQQTPGQGLQFLFEYFSETQRNKGNFPGRFSGRQFSNSRSEMNVSTLELGDSALYLCASRDSPNYGYTFGSGTRLTVV.

Turning to this clone: This specimen includes other DNA sequences encoding the same CDR3. The chain carries TRBV9 and TRBJ1-1; no reliable D call. The CDR3 totals 13 residues. The germline V gene encodes CDR1 SGDLS and CDR2 YYNGEE. Trimming left V 0 bases short and J 7 bases short, with 10 bases between. CDR3 in DNA: TGTGCCAGCAGCGTAGGGGCAGAAGGTGAAGCTTTCTTT. Its translation is CASSVGAEGEAFF.

This clone was seen once. V and J are TRBV25-1 and TRBJ1-1; perhaps TRBD1 as D (5 bases). V was cut by 4 bases and J by 3 bases, with 18 bases left in between. The germline V gene has CDR1 MGHDK and CDR2 SYGVNS. The CDR3 totals 16 residues. CDR3 residues: CASSARLGTGHTEAFF. The DNA of the CDR3 is TGTGCCAGCAGTGCCAGATTAGGAACAGGCCACACTGAAGCTTTCTTT.

Here the CDR3 reads CASSSMEGLSSGANVLTF. CDR3 bases: TGTGCCAGCAGCTCCATGGAGGGCCTCAGCTCTGGGGCCAACGTCCTGACTTTC. The chain joins TRBV7-9 to TRBJ2-6; a weak D match, TRBD2 (6 bases). This CDR3 has 18 residues. The germline gives CDR1 SEHNR, CDR2 FQNEAQ (reference sequence). V was trimmed by 4 bases and J by 0 bases, leaving 16 bases between them.

This clone turned up a few times. The chain links TRBV11-2 to TRBJ2-3, with D possibly being TRBD2 (6 bases). The length of the CDR3 is 16 residues. The V gene lost 1 base and the J gene lost 2 bases, with 13 bases spanning the gap. Germline V gives CDR1 SGHAT, CDR2 FQNNGV. CDR3 protein: CASSLVGGAVTDTQYF. In DNA, the CDR3 is TGTGCCAGCAGCTTAGTAGGAGGGGCTGTCACAGATACGCAGTATTTT.